This T cell receptor (beta chain) was recovered during a study of OX40 agonist ivuxolimab in advanced cancers. Study-level information: Hepatocellular carcinoma, melanoma, renal cell or head and neck cancer occurred in dose-escalation patients. General study findings and limits: Relative to CD4+ cells, CD8+ T cells on average had more expanded clones. Patients with a partial response at 0.1-3.0 mg/kg had among the lowest clonal expansion.

Trimming left V 3 bases short and J 0 bases short, with 12 bases between. This CDR3 comprises 16 residues. From germline, CDR1 is MNHEY and CDR2 SVGAGI. A word on this clone: What it binds is unknown.

Sequenced by immunoSEQ multiplex PCR; TCRdb stores in-frame clones only, minus some. The sample contains roughly 86,000 clones, 92% of which appear only once. The chain couples TRBV6-5 to TRBJ1-3, with a possible D match to TRBD1 (6 bases). This material consisted of CD4+ or CD8+ T cells sorted from blood, taken in a trial of the OX40 agonist ivuxolimab. This receptor was identified in an adult with an advanced solid tumor such as melanoma, head and neck, liver or kidney cancer. The CDR3 protein is CASSYTGQTSGNTIYF. The CDR3 nucleotides read TGTGCCAGCAGTTATACGGGACAAACCTCTGGAAACACCATATATTTT.